This TCR beta chain was found in a study of blood T cell repertoires in COVID-19 (dated by TCRdb to 2020 to 2022). Describing the broader study: Samples covering the acute and convalescent phases of COVID-19 were provided by collaborators in the United States, Italy and Spain. Subjects who had been exposed to COVID-19, were actively infected with it, or had recovered from it provided the deeply sampled blood TCRbeta repertoires that made up the dataset. Samples were obtained from the ongoing ImmuneRACE study (first 160 participants) and from about 1,300 subjects provided by 6 global collaborators. The repertoires were made available in a free public database intended to serve as a resource for research on the immune response to SARS-CoV-2. The prospective study material was composed of cDNA or gDNA derived from T cells, B-cell-depleted T cells, or PBMCs. Sample metadata almost always included a de-identified subject ID, COVID-19 status, age in years and sex. HLA class I and class II types, where available, came from metadata supplied by the sample provider rather than from assay-based typing.

Findings and caveats that apply to the study as a whole: How much clinical and demographic metadata was included differed by source and by participant, and the metadata was provided uncurated.

One collaborating source in Seattle enrolled patients while the patients were actively infected and followed the patients over time throughout the course of disease. Collaborating institutions collected whole blood in K2EDTA tubes following their own protocols. For TCRbeta analysis, collaborator samples were shipped as frozen whole blood, as isolated PBMCs, or as DNA extracted from either sample type. According to the germline V gene, CDR1 reads SGHAT and CDR2 reads FQNNGV. The CDR3 starts with the cysteine, ends with the phenylalanine, and has 16 residues. Only the CDR3 DNA stays, 48 bases, in frame from base 1. The junction shows trimming of 1 base on V and 9 bases on J, plus 16 bases between the germline ends. As regards this clone: What antigen it recognizes has not been identified. No qualities accompany the bases; no much larger clone lies one base away.

The immunoSEQ Assay, a bias-controlled multiplex PCR, was used to amplify TCRbeta CDR3 regions from genomic DNA. Per the source publication's procedure: The number of nucleated cells in each sample was estimated from the amplification of reference gene primers within the assay. To quantify the absolute abundance of each unique TCRbeta CDR3 rearrangement, sequence reads were collapsed and filtered. For each sample, productive Simpson clonality was calculated as the square root of Simpson's diversity index over productive rearrangements. As stored in TCRdb, this immuneACCESS dataset retains in-frame rearrangements with V and J assigned. A fraction of the clones does not appear; measured against another copy, unresolved V genes explain less than half of the discrepancy, and the remainder lacks a known reason. The DNA was the basis for D and trimming; V, J and clone size are from that table. In all, the sample holds under 400,000 clones, and about 90% of those were seen once. Less than 11% of the sample is in the top ten clones.

The origin of this receptor is a woman under 40 with COVID-19, enrolled during active disease. Input material: peripheral blood. The chain employs TRBV11-2 and TRBJ1-6, and perhaps TRBD1 as D gene, on 5 matching bases. The CDR3 sequence is CASSLVGTGSGSPLHF. The nucleotides are TGTGCCAGCAGCTTAGTTGGAACAGGCTCTGGTTCACCCCTCCACTTT.